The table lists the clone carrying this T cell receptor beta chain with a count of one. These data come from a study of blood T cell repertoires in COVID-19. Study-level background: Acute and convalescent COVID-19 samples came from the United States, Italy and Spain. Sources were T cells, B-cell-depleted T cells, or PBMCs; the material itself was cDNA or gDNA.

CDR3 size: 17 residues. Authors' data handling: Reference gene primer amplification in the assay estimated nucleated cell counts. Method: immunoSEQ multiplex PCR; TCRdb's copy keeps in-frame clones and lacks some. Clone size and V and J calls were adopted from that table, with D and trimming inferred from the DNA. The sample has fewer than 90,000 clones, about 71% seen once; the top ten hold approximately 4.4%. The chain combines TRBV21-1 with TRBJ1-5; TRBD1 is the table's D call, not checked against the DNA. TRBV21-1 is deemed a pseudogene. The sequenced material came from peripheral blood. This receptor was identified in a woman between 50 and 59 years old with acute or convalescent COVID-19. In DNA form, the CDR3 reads TGTGCCAGCAGCCCGAGGACAGTTTCGCAAGGGAATCAGCCCCAGCATTTT. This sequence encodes CASSPRTVSQGNQPQHF.